These 28 T cell receptor beta chains originate from one sample sequenced in a study of blood T cell repertoires in COVID-19. Profiling relied on immunoSEQ multiplex PCR, and the TCRdb table lists in-frame clones only, not all of them. The sample lists 170,000 or so clones, roughly 90% occurring once. Sample: PBMCs or T cells enriched from blood (not recorded which). Receptors were obtained from a woman aged 45-65 years who had recovered from COVID-19.

The chain uses TRBV20-1 and TRBJ1-5, with D possibly matching TRBD1 (6 bases). CDR1 and CDR2 (germline): DFQATT, SNEGSKA (reference sequence). CDR3 length: 10 residues. Deletions cut 7 bases from V and 10 bases from J, with 11 bases between. CDR3 sequence (DNA): TGCAGTGTAGGGGGGGGTCCCCAGCATTTT. Encoded protein: CSVGGGPQHF.

The gene calls are TRBV10-2 and TRBJ2-7; 10 bases line up with TRBD1. The CDR3 covers 14 residues. The V segment lost 3 bases and the J segment 7 bases; nucleotides outside the gene matches: 6. The germline CDR1 and CDR2 sequences are WSHSY and SAAADI. CDR3 loop: CASSEPGQGFEQYF. DNA for the CDR3: TGCGCCAGCAGTGAACCGGGACAGGGGTTTGAGCAGTACTTC.

The gene calls are TRBV7-6 and TRBJ2-3; tentative D call: TRBD2 (5 bases). Trimming took off 1 base at V and 5 bases at J, with 10 bases between the two ends. Per the germline V gene, CDR1 is SGHVS and CDR2 is FNYEAQ. This CDR3 contains 14 residues. The CDR3: CASSLVPEGDTQYF. The DNA of the CDR3 is TGTGCCAGCAGCTTAGTTCCAGAGGGAGATACGCAGTATTTT.

The gene calls are TRBV13 and TRBJ2-1; 15 positions agree with TRBD2. The germline CDR1 and CDR2 sequences are PRHDT and FYEKMQ (reference sequence). After removal of 4 bases from V and 0 bases from J, the junction contained 1 base not matched to a gene. The CDR3 is made up of 17 amino acids. CDR3 coding DNA: TGTGCCAGCAGCTGGGGACTAGCGGGGGGCTCCTACAATGAGCAGTTCTTC. The encoded protein is CASSWGLAGGSYNEQFF. Using reference TRBV13 and TRBJ2-1 for the parts outside the CDR3, the full variable domain is AAGVIQSPRHLIKEKRETATLKCYPIPRHDTVYWYQQGPGQDPQFLISFYEKMQSDKGSIPDRFSAQQFSDYHSELNMSSLELGDSALYFCASSWGLAGGSYNEQFFGPGTRLTVL.

This clone was seen only once. The V and J genes are TRBV29-1 and TRBJ2-1; 8 positions agree with TRBD2. Germline CDR1 reads SQVTM; CDR2 reads ANQGSEA. The length of the CDR3 is 14 residues. Trimming took 7 bases from V and 9 from J; bases not matched to a gene: 14. This CDR3 reads CSAPGPSGFSEQFF. In DNA form, the CDR3 reads TGCAGCGCCCCAGGACCTAGCGGGTTTAGTGAGCAGTTCTTC.

The chain has TRBV7-8 and TRBJ2-1; D uncertain. There are 15 residues in the CDR3. Germline V gene sequence: CDR1 SGHVS, CDR2 FQNEAQ. Trimming left V 1 base short and J 6 bases short, with 13 bases between. Here the CDR3 reads CASSLVSQVINEQFF. The CDR3 DNA follows: TGTGCCAGCAGCTTAGTATCCCAGGTTATCAATGAGCAGTTCTTC.

CDR3 sequence: CASSRLQGSGNTIYF. In nucleotides, the CDR3 is TGTGCCAGCAGCCGCCTGCAGGGTTCTGGAAACACCATATATTTT. J is TRBJ1-3 and V is TRBV14, with D perhaps matching TRBD1 (5 bases). The CDR3 extends over 15 amino acids. Trimming shortened V by 4 bases and J by 1 base, and 11 bases separated the two germline ends. Germline V gene sequence: CDR1 SGHDN, CDR2 FVKESK.

The chain carries TRBV7-9 and TRBJ1-1, with TRBD1 matching over 12 bases. CDR3 length: 14 residues. The germline V gene has CDR1 SEHNR and CDR2 FQNEAQ (reference sequence). With 6 bases clipped from V and 6 bases from J, the junction kept 5 bases outside the gene matches. The CDR3 sequence is CASRRGQGASEAFF. The DNA of the CDR3 is TGTGCCAGCAGAAGGGGACAGGGGGCGTCTGAAGCTTTCTTT. The whole variable domain, filled in from reference TRBV7-9 and TRBJ1-1, reads DTGVSQNPRHKITKRGQNVTFRCDPISEHNRLYWYRQTLGQGPEFLTYFQNEAQLEKSRLLSDRFSAERPKGSFSTLEIQRTEQGDSAMYLCASRRGQGASEAFFGQGTRLTVV.

The V call is TRBV7-9, the J call TRBJ1-1; the match to TRBD1 covers 10 bases. The CDR3 loop spans 16 amino acids. The germline V gene has CDR1 SEHNR and CDR2 FQNEAQ (reference sequence). V was clipped by 0 bases and J by 1 base; unmatched bases: 2. The CDR3 loop reads CASSLARQGANTEAFF. CDR3 sequence (DNA): TGTGCCAGCAGCTTAGCACGACAGGGGGCGAACACTGAAGCTTTCTTT.

The V and J genes are TRBV4-2 and TRBJ1-4, with D tentatively TRBD1 (6 bases). The germline V and J ends were trimmed by 0 bases and 7 bases, with 12 bases remaining between them. Germline CDR1 LGHNA, CDR2 YNFKEQ. The CDR3 spans 15 residues. The CDR3 loop reads CASSQDKGGAEKLFF. In nucleotides, the CDR3 is TGTGCCAGCAGCCAAGATAAGGGGGGGGCTGAAAAACTGTTTTTT.

The genes are TRBV24-1 and TRBJ2-6, with D possibly TRBD1 on 5 matching bases. The ends were cut back, 7 bases at V and 0 bases at J, with 9 bases in the middle. This CDR3 spans 15 amino acids. Germline CDR1 is KGHDR and CDR2 is SFDVKD. CDR3 in DNA: TGTGCCACCAGCCACAGGACCTCTGGGGCCAACGTCCTGACTTTC. Translating it yields CATSHRTSGANVLTF.

This clone came up once. V gene TRBV6-2 or TRBV6-3 combines with J gene TRBJ1-6, with D possibly TRBD1 on 6 matching bases. Germline values: CDR1 MNHEY, CDR2 SVGEGT. Trimming cost V 4 bases and J 14 bases, with 24 bases left between them. The CDR3 is 16 amino acids. The CDR3, as DNA: TGTGCCAGCAGTTTCAGCGGGACACCACACCTCATGTCCCTCCACTTT. Translation gives CASSFSGTPHLMSLHF.

The rearrangement uses TRBV7-9 and TRBJ2-5, with D possibly being TRBD2 (7 bases). The CDR3 runs to 19 residues. CDR1 is SEHNR, CDR2 FQNEAQ, per germline (reference sequence). V lost 1 base and J lost 2, with 23 bases in between. The CDR3 region is CASSLGGLRGLRQQETQYF. Written as DNA, the CDR3 is TGTGCCAGCAGCTTAGGGGGGCTGCGGGGGCTCCGGCAACAAGAGACCCAGTACTTC.

A word on this clone: At one boundary the junction diverges from the germline segment, which might be a read error. V and J are TRBV19 and TRBJ2-4, with D possibly TRBD1 on 7 matching bases. This CDR3 is 15 amino acids long. From germline, CDR1 is LNHDA and CDR2 SQIVND (reference sequence). CDR3 amino acids: CASSLETGRKNIQYF. For the CDR3, the DNA is TGTGCCAGTAGTTTAGAGACAGGGAGGAAAAACATTCAGTACTTC.

The gene calls are TRBV7-8 and TRBJ2-7; no definite D call. Looked up from germline, CDR1 is SGHVS and CDR2 is FQNEAQ. The CDR3 is 14 amino acids. Between the trimmed V and J ends, which lost 1 base and 0 bases, there was a span of 7 bases. The DNA for the CDR3 is TGTGCCAGCAGCTTAGAGCCTCTCTCCTACGAGCAGTACTTC. Its protein is CASSLEPLSYEQYF.

The chain carries TRBV5-5 and TRBJ2-7, with a weak D call TRBD2 (6 bases). CDR1 SGHKS and CDR2 YYEKEE come from the germline V gene (reference sequence). With 1 base removed from V and 4 bases from J, the gap between germline ends came to 18 bases. CDR3 length: 16 residues. The CDR3 spells CASSLTSSGVSYEQYF. CDR3 sequence (DNA): TGTGCCAGCAGCTTGACTAGCTCTGGGGTCTCGTACGAGCAGTACTTC.

V is TRBV3-1 (or the pseudogene TRBV3-2) and J is TRBJ2-2, with D possibly being TRBD2 (5 bases). Trimming shortened V by 3 bases and J by 5 bases, and 16 bases separated the two germline ends. Germline assignment: CDR1 LGHDT and CDR2 YNNKEL (reference sequence). The CDR3 spans 16 residues. The CDR3 region has the DNA TGTGCCAGCAGCCACCGTAGCGAGTTGGGAACCGGGGAGCTGTTTTTT. This gives the protein CASSHRSELGTGELFF.

The chain is built from TRBV19 and TRBJ1-6; 9 bases agree with TRBD1. Germline trimming cut 5 bases from V and 7 bases from J; bases unmatched to any gene: 9. The CDR3 extends over 16 amino acids. CDR1 and CDR2 from the germline V gene are LNHDA and SQIVND (reference sequence). The CDR3 loop is CASSPRDRAGNSPLHF. Written as DNA, the CDR3 is TGTGCCAGTAGTCCGAGGGACAGGGCGGGCAATTCACCCCTCCACTTT. The complete variable domain, with remaining parts taken from reference TRBV19 and TRBJ1-6, reads DGGITQSPKYLFRKEGQNVTLSCEQNLNHDAMYWYRQDPGQGLRLIYYSQIVNDFQKGDIAEGYSVSREKKESFPLTVTSAQKNPTAFYLCASSPRDRAGNSPLHFGNGTRLTVT.

The chain employs TRBV6-2 or TRBV6-3 and TRBJ1-6; 8 bases line up with TRBD1. The V gene's germline CDR1 is MNHEY and CDR2 SVGEGT. V lost 5 bases and J lost 3; bases outside the gene matches: 3. This CDR3 contains 15 residues. CDR3 sequence: CASSDGTGYNSPLHF. CDR3 nucleotide sequence: TGTGCCAGCAGTGACGGGACAGGCTATAATTCACCCCTCCACTTT.

J is TRBJ2-1 and V is TRBV6-5, with D tentatively TRBD1 (6 bases). Trimming removed 6 bases at V and 4 bases at J, with 13 bases between. In germline, CDR1 is MNHEY, CDR2 SVGAGI. The CDR3 covers 14 residues. CDR3 sequence: CASRQYREYNEQFF. CDR3 coding DNA: TGTGCCAGCAGACAATACAGGGAATACAATGAGCAGTTCTTC.

V gene TRBV19 combines with J gene TRBJ1-1; D gene unclear. From germline, CDR1 is LNHDA and CDR2 SQIVND (reference sequence). The CDR3 contains 12 residues. Trimming shortened V by 1 base and J by 5 bases, and 5 bases separated the two germline ends. The CDR3 loop reads CASSIVPTEAFF. CDR3 in DNA: TGTGCCAGTAGTATAGTCCCTACTGAAGCTTTCTTT.

The chain links TRBV5-6 to TRBJ2-7; 9 nucleotides match TRBD2. CDR3 length: 17 amino acids. V dropped 5 bases and J dropped 3; count of bases not matched to a gene: 15. Per the germline V gene, CDR1 is SGHDT and CDR2 is YYEEEE. CDR3 residues: CASSSAGTSLFFYEQYF. CDR3 nucleotide sequence: TGTGCCAGCAGTTCTGCTGGGACTAGCCTTTTTTTCTACGAGCAGTACTTC.

The CDR3 reads CASSYMSSNQPQHF. CDR3 coding DNA: TGTGCCAGCAGTTACATGAGTAGCAATCAGCCCCAGCATTTT. The chain combines TRBV6-2 or TRBV6-3 with TRBJ1-5, with D uncertain. The germline CDR1 and CDR2 sequences are MNHEY and SVGEGT. V was clipped by 2 bases and J by 0 bases, with 5 bases between them. There are 14 residues in the CDR3.

The V and J genes are TRBV19 and TRBJ1-5, with D possibly TRBD1 on 5 matching bases. Germline V gene sequence: CDR1 LNHDA, CDR2 SQIVND (reference sequence). The CDR3 is 15 residues long. The V end was cut by 8 bases, the J end by 3 bases, with 17 bases between. The CDR3 DNA is TGTGCCAGTTCCGGCGGGGCAAAATCCAATCAGCCCCAGCATTTT. Protein sequence: CASSGGAKSNQPQHF.

V is TRBV12-3 or TRBV12-4 and J is TRBJ1-2, with 7 nucleotides matching TRBD1. Trimming took 6 bases from V and 7 from J; bases not matched to a gene: 8. The CDR3 spans 13 residues. The CDR3 loop reads CASSSSDRAGYTF. The CDR3 DNA is TGTGCCAGCAGCTCTTCCGACAGGGCTGGCTACACCTTC.

The rearrangement joins TRBV18 to TRBJ2-1, with TRBD2 matching over 9 bases. V lost 10 bases and J lost 9; bases outside the gene matches: 19. From germline, CDR1 is KGHSH and CDR2 LQKENI. The CDR3 runs 16 residues. The CDR3 loop reads CATREAGGLVVAEQFF. CDR3 in DNA: TGTGCCACCCGGGAAGCGGGAGGCCTCGTGGTCGCTGAGCAGTTCTTC.

CDR3 nucleotide sequence: TGTGCCAGCAGCTTGACACACATGAACACTGAAGCTTTCTTT. This codes for CASSLTHMNTEAFF. The chain carries TRBV7-6 and TRBJ1-1; D is unresolved. With 3 bases removed from V and 0 bases from J, the gap between germline ends came to 8 bases. The CDR3 totals 14 residues. The V gene's germline CDR1 is SGHVS and CDR2 FNYEAQ.

The genes are TRBV5-1 and TRBJ1-4; the D is unclear. CDR3 length: 17 residues. The V end lost 4 bases, the J end lost 8 bases, and 24 bases lay between the germline ends. Looked up from germline, CDR1 is SGHRS and CDR2 is YFSETQ. As DNA, the CDR3 is TGCGCCAGCAGCGAGTCCGGCAGTGAGGGTTCCTACGAAAAACTGTTTTTT. Translating it yields CASSESGSEGSYEKLFF.